This TCR beta chain is from a study of chemoradiotherapy in HPV16-positive cancers. Background on the study: Functional T-cell assays on a couple of HPV16-positive patients' cells defined candidate HPV-specific clones and common TCR motifs.

Study observations and caveats: HPV-specific T cells were functionally defined from only two HPV16-positive patients. Candidate HPV-specific clones and E7-related TCR motifs grew in tumor during treatment.

Details on this clone: The target antigen is unknown.

Only in-frame clones appear in the TCRdb table, and some are missing; sequencing was by immunoSEQ multiplex PCR. Of approximately 28,000 clones in the sample, about 90% were seen once. The clonotype was recovered from a human donor with HPV-associated anogenital cancer. Sequencing was performed on blood, taken from a patient who underwent chemoradiotherapy.

The CDR3 DNA reads TGTGCCAGCAGCCCCAGGGTAACTAATGAAAAACTGTTTTTT. This encodes CASSPRVTNEKLFF. The J gene is TRBJ1-4, the V gene TRBV7-9; a possible D gene is TRBD1 (5 bases). The germline V gene encodes CDR1 SEHNR and CDR2 FQNEAQ (reference sequence). Trimming removed 5 bases from V and 1 base from J, with 8 bases in between. The CDR3 has 14 residues.